Presented here are 22 T cell receptor beta chains from one specimen sequenced in a study of control samples from healthy donors and cancer patients. Assay used: immunoSEQ multiplex PCR; TCRdb lists only in-frame clones, some missing. The table counts approximately 190,000 clones; around 2% lies in the top ten. The sequencing input was blood. Receptors were obtained from a woman aged 25 to 39 in good health.

The chain joins TRBV6-5 to TRBJ1-4, with D maybe TRBD1 (6 bases). CDR1 is MNHEY, CDR2 SVGAGI, per germline. The V and J ends lost 6 bases and 5 bases respectively, with 16 bases between them. The CDR3 has 15 amino acids. This CDR3 is CASSLSGAQNEKLFF. Written as DNA, the CDR3 is TGTGCCAGCAGCCTATCGGGGGCGCAAAATGAAAAACTGTTTTTT.

This rearrangement joins TRBV12-5 to TRBJ1-3, with TRBD1 as a possible D gene (5 bases). Trimming shortened V by 5 bases and J by 0 bases, and 17 bases separated the two germline ends. The CDR3 contains 17 residues. Germline V gives CDR1 LGHNT, CDR2 FRNRAP. CDR3 protein: CASGPMLGRASGNTIYF. The CDR3 DNA reads TGTGCTAGTGGTCCAATGCTGGGGCGAGCCTCTGGAAACACCATATATTTT.

This rearrangement joins TRBV7-2 to TRBJ2-1, with TRBD2 identical over 7 bases. The CDR3 runs 17 residues. V lost 2 bases to trimming and J lost 3 bases; unmatched junction nucleotides: 10. Germline CDR1 SGHTA, CDR2 FQGNSA. Written as DNA, the CDR3 is TGTGCCAGCAGCTTAAGGAGTGCGGGGGAAGTCTACAATGAGCAGTTCTTC. This translates into CASSLRSAGEVYNEQFF.

The chain recombines TRBV7-9 with TRBJ1-2; D gene unclear. The V end was cut by 4 bases, the J end by 5 bases, with 14 bases between. CDR3 length equals 14 residues. Germline-derived CDR1 and CDR2 are SEHNR and FQNEAQ (reference sequence). CDR3 nucleotides: TGTGCCAGCAGCTCCCAATTACGAAGTTATGGCTACACCTTC. This encodes CASSSQLRSYGYTF.

Comment on this clone: The junction differs from germline at one of its ends, possibly a read error. This chain joins TRBV7-2 and TRBJ1-5, with D hard to call. Germline-derived CDR1 and CDR2 are SGHTA and FQGNSA. This CDR3 is built from 15 residues. The CDR3 nucleotides read TGTGCCAGCAGCTTAAACGCGGGTAGCCATCAGCCCCAGCATTTT. This encodes CASSLNAGSHQPQHF.

V is TRBV21-1 and J is TRBJ2-5; TRBD2 reflects the table's D call only, with no check against the DNA. TRBV21-1 constitutes a pseudogene. The CDR3 contains 14 residues. The CDR3 here is CASRGLAGEETQYF. The DNA for the CDR3 is TGTGCCAGCAGAGGACTAGCGGGGGAGGAGACCCAGTACTTC.

The rearrangement links TRBV4-2 to TRBJ2-7; the D is unclear. The CDR3 sequence is 15 residues long. Trimming cost V 0 bases and J 3 bases, with 12 bases left between them. Germline V gene lookup returns CDR1 LGHNA and CDR2 YNFKEQ. For the CDR3, the DNA is TGTGCCAGCAGCCAAGATTCTGGCACCCTCTACGAGCAGTACTTC. The encoded protein is CASSQDSGTLYEQYF.

This chain links TRBV7-9 with TRBJ1-1; the match to TRBD1 covers 7 bases. This CDR3 comprises 16 residues. V lost 2 bases and J lost 2; bases outside the gene matches: 8. Germline CDR1 is SEHNR and CDR2 is FQNEAQ (reference sequence). CDR3 sequence (DNA): TGTGCCAGCAGCTTACCCGGGCGACAGGGAAACACTGAAGCTTTCTTT. It codes for CASSLPGRQGNTEAFF.

The chain combines TRBV19 with TRBJ2-5; 8 bases are shared with TRBD2. Germline loops: CDR1 LNHDA, CDR2 SQIVND (reference sequence). This CDR3 is built from 14 residues. J lost 4 bases, V lost 5 bases, and 6 bases had no gene match. CDR3: CASSLGTSPETQYF. The DNA for the CDR3 is TGTGCCAGTAGTCTTGGGACTAGTCCAGAGACCCAGTACTTC.

The V gene is TRBV4-2, the J gene TRBJ2-1; 10 bases are a match to TRBD2. This CDR3 region has 16 residues. V shed 4 bases, J shed 4 bases, and the junction held 7 bases outside the gene matches. CDR1 and CDR2 from the germline V gene are LGHNA and YNFKEQ. The CDR3 protein is CASSPLASGGYNEQFF. CDR3 DNA sequence: TGTGCCAGCAGCCCCCTGGCTAGCGGGGGTTACAATGAGCAGTTCTTC.

The chain uses TRBV10-1 and TRBJ2-3; D remains ambiguous. The germline CDR1 and CDR2 sequences are WNHNN and SYGVQD (reference sequence). The CDR3 sequence is 14 residues long. The germline V and J ends were trimmed by 3 bases and 2 bases, with 9 bases remaining between them. The CDR3 region has the DNA TGCGCCAGCAGTGACCCGGGCGTCACAGATACGCAGTATTTT. This gives the protein CASSDPGVTDTQYF.

This sequence joins TRBV5-4 and TRBJ2-1, with 7 nucleotides matching TRBD2. The length of the CDR3 is 16 residues. J was trimmed by 1 base and V by 4 bases; bases with no gene match: 8. The germline V gene has CDR1 SGHNT and CDR2 YYREEE (reference sequence). The CDR3 loop reads CASSPTTRGSYNEQFF. In DNA form, the CDR3 reads TGTGCCAGCAGCCCGACGACGCGGGGGTCCTACAATGAGCAGTTCTTC.

V usage is TRBV19 and J usage is TRBJ1-5; D ambiguous. V was cut by 3 bases and J by 3 bases, with 6 bases left in between. This CDR3 contains 13 residues. Germline V gene lookup returns CDR1 LNHDA and CDR2 SQIVND (reference sequence). The CDR3 reads CASSIGFNQPQHF. In DNA, the CDR3 is TGTGCCAGTAGTATTGGGTTCAATCAGCCCCAGCATTTT.

V is TRBV6-6 and J is TRBJ1-1, with D perhaps TRBD1 (5 bases). The ends were cut back, 9 bases at V and 1 base at J, with 15 bases in the middle. The CDR3 is made up of 14 amino acids. CDR1 is MNHNY, CDR2 SVGAGI, per germline (reference sequence). CDR3 in amino acids: CARVRQGGNTEAFF. CDR3 nucleotide sequence: TGTGCCAGAGTCAGGCAGGGAGGGAACACTGAAGCTTTCTTT.

The rearrangement uses TRBV5-1 and TRBJ2-5, with D unresolved. CDR1 and CDR2 from the germline V gene are SGHRS and YFSETQ. V lost 3 bases and J lost 6, with 9 bases in between. The CDR3 is 12 residues long. The CDR3 DNA reads as TGCGCCAGCAGCTATGCGGAACAGACCCAGTACTTC. This gives the protein CASSYAEQTQYF.

V and J are TRBV6-1 and TRBJ1-2; 9 bases line up with TRBD1. The CDR3 is made up of 18 amino acids. Germline trimming cut 2 bases from V and 2 bases from J; bases unmatched to any gene: 12. Germline assignment: CDR1 MNHNS and CDR2 SASEGT. The CDR3 nucleotides are TGTGCCAGCAGTGAATTGAGAACAGGGGGCGCGAGGAACTATGGCTACACCTTC. It encodes CASSELRTGGARNYGYTF.

The gene calls are TRBV7-9 and TRBJ1-2; no clear D. The CDR3 consists of 12 residues. Trimming shortened V by 1 base and J by 14 bases, and 14 bases separated the two germline ends. Germline V gives CDR1 SEHNR, CDR2 FQNEAQ (reference sequence). For the CDR3, the DNA is TGTGCCAGCAGCTTAGGCAAGGTGGTGTGGACCTTC. Translated: CASSLGKVVWTF. Full variable domain (remainder filled in from reference TRBV7-9 and TRBJ1-2): DTGVSQNPRHKITKRGQNVTFRCDPISEHNRLYWYRQTLGQGPEFLTYFQNEAQLEKSRLLSDRFSAERPKGSFSTLEIQRTEQGDSAMYLCASSLGKVVWTFGSGTRLTVV.

The chain links TRBV3-1 (or the pseudogene TRBV3-2) to TRBJ2-1; the D gene is possibly TRBD2 (7 bases). V lost 0 bases and J 7 bases, leaving 19 bases between the germline ends. The germline V gene has CDR1 LGHDT and CDR2 YNNKEL (reference sequence). This CDR3 contains 17 residues. The chain's CDR3 is CASSQDPRGGSGNEQFF. The CDR3 DNA is TGTGCCAGCAGCCAAGATCCTAGGGGGGGCAGCGGGAATGAGCAGTTCTTC.

This chain connects TRBV16 to TRBJ2-6; D gene unclear. The CDR3 loop spans 14 amino acids. Trimming pared 5 bases from V and 4 bases from J, leaving 9 bases between. Germline V gene data show CDR1 as KGHSY and CDR2 as FQNENV. CDR3 protein: CASSIGSGANVLTF. Here the CDR3 DNA reads TGTGCCAGCAGCATAGGATCCGGGGCCAACGTCCTGACTTTC.

The chain combines TRBV28 with TRBJ1-2; D is perhaps TRBD1 (5 bases). Trimming cost V 5 bases and J 4 bases, with 20 bases left between them. This CDR3 has 16 residues. Germline V lookup: CDR1 MDHEN, CDR2 SYDVKM. CDR3 loop: CASSVGANPDGYGYTF. DNA of the CDR3: TGTGCCAGCAGTGTCGGGGCCAATCCCGACGGCTATGGCTACACCTTC.

The chain has TRBV5-5 and TRBJ1-1; a possible D gene is TRBD1 (5 bases). V was cut by 1 base and J by 4 bases, with 11 bases left in between. Germline CDR1 reads SGHKS; CDR2 reads YYEKEE (reference sequence). This CDR3 region has 14 residues. CDR3 loop: CASSLNGGGTEAFF. CDR3 in DNA: TGTGCCAGCAGCTTGAACGGGGGAGGCACTGAAGCTTTCTTT.

CDR3 residues: CAISEDFYSNQPQHF. CDR3 in DNA: TGTGCCATCAGTGAGGATTTCTATAGCAATCAGCCCCAGCATTTT. The rearrangement joins TRBV10-3 to TRBJ1-5; no firm D call. The ends were cut back, 2 bases at V and 0 bases at J, with 8 bases in the middle. The germline gives CDR1 ENHRY, CDR2 SYGVKD. The CDR3 has 15 residues.